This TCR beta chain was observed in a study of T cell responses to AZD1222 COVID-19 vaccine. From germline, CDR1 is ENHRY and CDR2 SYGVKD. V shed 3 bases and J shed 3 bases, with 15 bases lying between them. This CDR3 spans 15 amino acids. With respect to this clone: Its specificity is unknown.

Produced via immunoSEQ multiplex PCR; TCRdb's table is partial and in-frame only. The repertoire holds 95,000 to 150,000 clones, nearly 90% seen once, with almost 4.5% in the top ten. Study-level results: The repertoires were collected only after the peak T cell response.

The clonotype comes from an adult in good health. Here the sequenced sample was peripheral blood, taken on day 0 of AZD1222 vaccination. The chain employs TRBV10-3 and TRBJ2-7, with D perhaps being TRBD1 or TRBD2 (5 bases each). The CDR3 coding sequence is TGTGCCATCAGTGAAACGGGGCGCCCGGGCTACGAGCAGTACTTC. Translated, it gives CAISETGRPGYEQYF.